Listed below are T cell receptor beta chains from one sample, sequenced in a study of blood T cells in healthy people across ages. MiXCR, run by TCRdb on the 5' RACE reads, gives a single entry per CDR3 protein. The sample records 500,000 to 700,000 distinct CDR3 sequences, about 28% being singletons. The sample was blood. The receptors were sampled from a woman of 80 years or more in good health. Both conserved end residues are part of each CDR3. The order of the fields is clone size, V gene, D gene, J gene, CDR3 DNA, CDR3 protein. The D gene is left open where the match is weak. Clone sizes are given selectively: once, few, many, or a class where the clone is expanded.

many	TRBV10-3	.	TRBJ2-1	TGTGCCATCAGTGAGTCAAACAATGAGCAGTTCTTC	CAISESNNEQFF
few	TRBV12-3/TRBV12-4	.	TRBJ2-1	TGTGCCAGCAGTTTGCGGCAGTCCAATGAGCAGTTCTTC	CASSLRQSNEQFF
many	TRBV7-2	.	TRBJ2-3	TGTGCCAGCAGCTCATCGCCGGCACGCTCTCCAGATACGCAGTATTTT	CASSSSPARSPDTQYF
few	TRBV11-2	.	TRBJ1-2	TGTGCCAGCAGCTTAGAAATGTCAGGGAAGGTTGGCTACACCTTC	CASSLEMSGKVGYTF
.	TRBV6-5	.	TRBJ1-5	TGTGCCACCTCAGTGACGGGCCATCAGCCCCAGCATTTT	CATSVTGHQPQHF
many	TRBV18	.	TRBJ2-5	TGTGCCAGCTCAACCATGGGAGAGACCCAGTACTTC	CASSTMGETQYF
many	TRBV20-1	TRBD2	TRBJ2-3	TGCAGTGCTAGAGGGTCACTAGCGAGCACAGATACGCAGTATTTT	CSARGSLASTDTQYF
many	TRBV6-6	.	TRBJ2-5	TGTGCCAGCAGTTACGGAGGGTCAGGAGAGACCCAGTACTTC	CASSYGGSGETQYF
many	TRBV6-5	.	TRBJ1-1	TGTGCCAGCAGTTATTACCCTAGGGGGGCGGAGAACACTGAAGCTTTCTTT	CASSYYPRGAENTEAFF
.	TRBV7-3	.	TRBJ2-2	TGTGCCAGCACCCAAAGAGTGCGAACCGGGGAGCTGTTTTTT	CASTQRVRTGELFF
many	TRBV7-2	.	TRBJ1-5	TGTGCCAGCAGCTCATCCATTAATCAGCCCCAGCATTTT	CASSSSINQPQHF
many	TRBV3-1	.	TRBJ1-2	TGTGCCAGCAGCCAAGATGGTGGAGAAATCTACACCTTC	CASSQDGGEIYTF
.	TRBV20-1	TRBD2	TRBJ2-5	TGCAGTGCCTACTCTAGCGGGGGAGAGACCCAGTACTTC	CSAYSSGGETQYF
few	TRBV7-3	.	TRBJ2-1	TGTGCCAGCAGCTCAAAGGCCTACAATGGGCAGTTCTTC	CASSSKAYNGQFF
.	TRBV20-1	TRBD2	TRBJ2-3	TGCAGTGCTAGGTGGGGGGGTCAAGCAGATACGCAGTATTTT	CSARWGGQADTQYF
many	TRBV5-1	TRBD2	TRBJ2-7	TGCGCCAGCAGCCCGCAACTAGCGGGGGCCAAGATCTACGAGCAGTACTTC	CASSPQLAGAKIYEQYF